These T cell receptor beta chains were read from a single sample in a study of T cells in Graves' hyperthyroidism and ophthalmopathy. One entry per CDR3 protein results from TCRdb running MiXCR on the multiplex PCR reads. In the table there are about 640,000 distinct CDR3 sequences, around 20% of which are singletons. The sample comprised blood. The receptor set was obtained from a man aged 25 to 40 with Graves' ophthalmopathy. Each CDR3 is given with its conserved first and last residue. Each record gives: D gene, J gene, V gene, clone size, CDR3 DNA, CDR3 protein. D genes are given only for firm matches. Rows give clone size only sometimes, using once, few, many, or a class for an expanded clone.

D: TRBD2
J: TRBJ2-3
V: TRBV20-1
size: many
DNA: TGCAGTGCGAGAAGCGGGAGTGATGGGGGGACAGATACGCAGTATTTT
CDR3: CSARSGSDGGTDTQYF

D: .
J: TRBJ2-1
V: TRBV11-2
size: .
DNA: TGTGCCAGCAGTCACATTAATACATCCTACAATGAGCAGTTCTTC
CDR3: CASSHINTSYNEQFF

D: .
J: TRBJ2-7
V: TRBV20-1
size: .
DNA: TGCAGTGCCAGGGTCCTGGGTAGGGGGAGCGAGGACGAGCAGTACTTC
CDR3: CSARVLGRGSEDEQYF

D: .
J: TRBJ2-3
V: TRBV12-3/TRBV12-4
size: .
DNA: TGTGCCAGCAGTTCTAGTTGGGGCACAGATACGCAGTATTTT
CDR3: CASSSSWGTDTQYF

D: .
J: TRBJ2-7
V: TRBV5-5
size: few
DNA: TGTGCCAGCAGCGTGGACTGGTACGAGCAGTACTTC
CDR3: CASSVDWYEQYF

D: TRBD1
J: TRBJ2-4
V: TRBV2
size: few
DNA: TGTGCCAGCAGTGAACAACAGGGGTGGGCCAAAAACATTCAGTACTTC
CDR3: CASSEQQGWAKNIQYF

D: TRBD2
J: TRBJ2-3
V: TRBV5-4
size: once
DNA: TGTGCCAGCAGTCATGTTAGCGGGAGTAGAGGTGATACGCAGTATTTT
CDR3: CASSHVSGSRGDTQYF

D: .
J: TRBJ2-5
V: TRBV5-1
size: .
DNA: TGTGCCAGCAGCTTGGGGTTAGGGCAAGAGACCCAGTACTTC
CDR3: CASSLGLGQETQYF

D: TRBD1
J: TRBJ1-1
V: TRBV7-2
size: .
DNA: TGTGCCAGCAGCCGTCGGACAGGGAGGGGCACTGAAGCTTTCTTT
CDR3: CASSRRTGRGTEAFF

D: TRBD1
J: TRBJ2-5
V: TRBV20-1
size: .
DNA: TGCAGTGCTAGACATCAGCCGGGACAGTACATCCAAGAGACCCAGTACTTC
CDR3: CSARHQPGQYIQETQYF

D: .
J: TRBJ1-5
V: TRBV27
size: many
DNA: TGTGCCAGCAGCCCAAGGGGGTCTGGGAGCAATCAGCCCCAGCATTTT
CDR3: CASSPRGSGSNQPQHF

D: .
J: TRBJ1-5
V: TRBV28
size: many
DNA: TGTGCCACCCAGTACGGTAGCAATCAGCCCCAGCATTTT
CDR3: CATQYGSNQPQHF

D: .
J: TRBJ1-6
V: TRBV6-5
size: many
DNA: TGTGCCAGCAGTTACCGACAGAGGGGTTATAATTCACCCCTCCACTTT
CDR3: CASSYRQRGYNSPLHF

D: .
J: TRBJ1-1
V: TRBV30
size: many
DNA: TGTGCCTGTAACTCCGGGGGACCTGAAGCTTTCTTT
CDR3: CACNSGGPEAFF

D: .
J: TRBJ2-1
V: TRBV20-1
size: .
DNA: TGCAGTGCTCCGAAGAGCGGCACCCCTGGGGATGAGCAGTTCTTC
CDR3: CSAPKSGTPGDEQFF

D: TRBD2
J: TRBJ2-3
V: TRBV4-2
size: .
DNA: TGTGCCAGCAGCCACGGGACTAGCAGCACAGATACGCAGTATTTT
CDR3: CASSHGTSSTDTQYF

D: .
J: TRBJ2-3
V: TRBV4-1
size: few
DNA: TGCGCCAGCAGCCAAGATTGGTTGGGAGCGCCAGATACGCAGTATTTT
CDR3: CASSQDWLGAPDTQYF

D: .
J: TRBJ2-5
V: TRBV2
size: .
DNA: TGTGCCAGCAGGCGGACTCAAGAGACCCAGTACTTC
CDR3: CASRRTQETQYF

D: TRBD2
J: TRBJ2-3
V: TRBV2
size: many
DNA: TGTGCCAGCAGTTATCCAAAGAGCGGGAGTGGGATTGTAACAGATACGCAGTATTTT
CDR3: CASSYPKSGSGIVTDTQYF

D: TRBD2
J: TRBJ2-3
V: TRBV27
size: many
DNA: TGTGCCAGCAGGGAGGGACTAGCGAGCACAGATACGCAGTATTTT
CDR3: CASREGLASTDTQYF

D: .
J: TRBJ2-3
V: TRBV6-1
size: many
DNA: TGTGCCAGCAGTGATTTCCGGGACGGGAGCACAGATACGCAGTATTTT
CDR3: CASSDFRDGSTDTQYF

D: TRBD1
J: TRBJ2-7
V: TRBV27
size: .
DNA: TGTGCCAGCAGGGCAGGGGGCGGGGAGCAGTACTTC
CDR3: CASRAGGGEQYF

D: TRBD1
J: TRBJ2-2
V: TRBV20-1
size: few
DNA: TGCAGTGCTAGAAAGGAGGGACAGGTGAACACCGGGGAGCTGTTTTTT
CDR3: CSARKEGQVNTGELFF

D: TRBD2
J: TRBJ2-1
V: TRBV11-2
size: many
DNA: TGTGCCAGCAGCCTTGAGGTGTCCGTGGGCGGGAGAATGTTCTTC
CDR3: CASSLEVSVGGRMFF

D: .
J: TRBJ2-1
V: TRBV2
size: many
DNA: TGTGCCAGCAGTGACAGCCCTACTACTTACAATGAGCAGTTCTTC
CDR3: CASSDSPTTYNEQFF

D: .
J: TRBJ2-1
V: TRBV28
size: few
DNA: TGTGCCAGCAGTACGACCCCCGGGGGTGTCAATGAGCAGTTCTTC
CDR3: CASSTTPGGVNEQFF

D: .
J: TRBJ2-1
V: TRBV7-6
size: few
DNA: TGTGCCAGCAGTTTCGTGGACCATGACAATGAGCAGTTCTTC
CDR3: CASSFVDHDNEQFF

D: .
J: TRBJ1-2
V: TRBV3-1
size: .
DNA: TGTGCCAGCAGCCAAGATCCGCGGGGGATCTATGGCTACACCTTC
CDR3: CASSQDPRGIYGYTF

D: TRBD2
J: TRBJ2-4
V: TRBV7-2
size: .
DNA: TGTGCCAGCAGCCCAGGGTTGGGTAGCGGGAGAGCTAGGGCCAAAAACATTCAGTACTTC
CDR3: CASSPGLGSGRARAKNIQYF

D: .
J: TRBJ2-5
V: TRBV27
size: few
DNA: TGTGCCAGCAGCCCTACGGTAGCGGCATCCCCCGAGACCCAGTACTTC
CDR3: CASSPTVAASPETQYF

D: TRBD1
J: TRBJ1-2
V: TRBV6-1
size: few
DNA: TGTGCCAGCAGTCCCTCGGGACAGGGCCCCAAAGGCTACACCTTC
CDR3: CASSPSGQGPKGYTF

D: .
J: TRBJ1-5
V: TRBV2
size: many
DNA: TGTGCCAGCAGTGGGGGGAATCAGCCCCAGCATTTT
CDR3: CASSGGNQPQHF

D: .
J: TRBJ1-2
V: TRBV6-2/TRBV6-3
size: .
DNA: TGTGCCAGCAGTTACGGCAACGGGGTTTCCTCTAACTATGGCTACACCTTC
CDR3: CASSYGNGVSSNYGYTF

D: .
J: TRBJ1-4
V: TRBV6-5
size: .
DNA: TGTGCCAGCAGTTACTCGGGGCATGAAAAACTGTTTTTT
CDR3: CASSYSGHEKLFF

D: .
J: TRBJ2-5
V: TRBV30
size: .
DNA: TGTGCCTGGGACTCCTTAAGGGGGGAGACCCAGTACTTC
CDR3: CAWDSLRGETQYF

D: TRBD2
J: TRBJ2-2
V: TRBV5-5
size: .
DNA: TGTGCCAGCAGCATTGGACTAGGAAGTACCGGGGAGCTGTTTTTT
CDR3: CASSIGLGSTGELFF

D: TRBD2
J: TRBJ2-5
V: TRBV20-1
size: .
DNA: TGCAGTGCTAGCGGCCTAGCGGGTAACCAAGAGACCCAGTACTTC
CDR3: CSASGLAGNQETQYF

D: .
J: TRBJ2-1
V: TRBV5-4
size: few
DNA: TGTGCCAGCAGCTTTACTAGTCATAACGATGAGCAGTTCTTC
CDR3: CASSFTSHNDEQFF

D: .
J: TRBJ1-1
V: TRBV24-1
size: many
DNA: TGTGCCACCAGGGACTCGGGGGCCACTGAAGCTTTCTTT
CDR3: CATRDSGATEAFF

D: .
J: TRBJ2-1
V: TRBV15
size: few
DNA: TGTGCCACCAGCAGAGAAAACAAAGGGTGGGCCTACAATGAGCAGTTCTTC
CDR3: CATSRENKGWAYNEQFF

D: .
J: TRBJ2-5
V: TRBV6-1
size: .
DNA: TGTGCCAGCACTCGGGACCGGTTGGGGAGGTCACAAGAGACCCAGTACTTC
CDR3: CASTRDRLGRSQETQYF

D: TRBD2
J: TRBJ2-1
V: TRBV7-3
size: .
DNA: TGTGCCAGCAGCCTGGGGGGAGCGGGAGGCCATGAGCAGTTCTTC
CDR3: CASSLGGAGGHEQFF

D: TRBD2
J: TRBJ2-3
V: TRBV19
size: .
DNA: TGTGCCAGTAGTAACCCCCCCCGAGCGGGGTACACAGATACGCAGTATTTT
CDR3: CASSNPPRAGYTDTQYF

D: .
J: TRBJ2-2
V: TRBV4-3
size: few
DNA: TGCGCCAGCAGCCAAGATATTGCAGGAAGGCTCAACACCGGGGAGCTGTTTTTT
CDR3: CASSQDIAGRLNTGELFF

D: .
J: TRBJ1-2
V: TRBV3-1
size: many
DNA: TGTGCCAGCAGACTTCAGGGTGACTATGGCTACACCTTC
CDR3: CASRLQGDYGYTF

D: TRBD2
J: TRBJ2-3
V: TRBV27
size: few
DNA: TGTGCCAGCAGTCCGGATGTTAGCGGGAGGAGTCTCGCAGATACGCAGTATTTT
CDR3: CASSPDVSGRSLADTQYF

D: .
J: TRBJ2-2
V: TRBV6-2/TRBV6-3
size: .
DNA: TGTGCCAGCAGTTACCTCAGGGGTAGGGAGAACACCGGGGAGCTGTTTTTT
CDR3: CASSYLRGRENTGELFF

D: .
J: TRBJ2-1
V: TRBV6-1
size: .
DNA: TGTGCCAGCAACGGGGATGAGTACAATGAGCAGTTCTTC
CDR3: CASNGDEYNEQFF

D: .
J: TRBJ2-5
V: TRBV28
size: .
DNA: TGTGCCAGCAGTTTATCGGGGGGCGCAGAGACCCAGTACTTC
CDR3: CASSLSGGAETQYF

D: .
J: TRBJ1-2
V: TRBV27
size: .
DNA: TGTGCCTGCAGTTTGCCGGGACAAACCTATGGCTACACCTTC
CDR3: CACSLPGQTYGYTF